This note documents a single TCR beta chain sequence. The antigen remains undetermined. These data originate in a study of blood T cells in healthy people across ages. Regarding the study as a whole: Long-lived and aged donors differed, with more naive CD4+ cells and higher diversity in the long-lived. TCR beta diversity per million T cells fell roughly linearly with age.

Through a sample-barcoded 5' primer and a J-beta primer mix, a second PCR was run for roughly 7 to 12 cycles. TCRdb passed the 5' RACE reads through MiXCR, listing each CDR3 protein once. The repertoire includes some 920,000 distinct CDR3 sequences, about 51% of them detected once, and about 22% sits in the top ten. The specimen sequenced was blood. The TCR was taken from a woman aged 55-69 years in good health.

CDR3 amino acids: CSPASYQGADEQFF. The CDR3 nucleotides are TGCAGTCCCGCGTCTTATCAAGGAGCAGATGAGCAGTTCTTC. The V gene is TRBV20-1, the J gene TRBJ2-1; D gene uncertain. Between the trimmed V and J ends, which lost 8 bases and 8 bases, there was a span of 22 bases. The CDR3 sequence is 14 residues long. The germline V gene encodes CDR1 DFQATT and CDR2 SNEGSKA (reference sequence).